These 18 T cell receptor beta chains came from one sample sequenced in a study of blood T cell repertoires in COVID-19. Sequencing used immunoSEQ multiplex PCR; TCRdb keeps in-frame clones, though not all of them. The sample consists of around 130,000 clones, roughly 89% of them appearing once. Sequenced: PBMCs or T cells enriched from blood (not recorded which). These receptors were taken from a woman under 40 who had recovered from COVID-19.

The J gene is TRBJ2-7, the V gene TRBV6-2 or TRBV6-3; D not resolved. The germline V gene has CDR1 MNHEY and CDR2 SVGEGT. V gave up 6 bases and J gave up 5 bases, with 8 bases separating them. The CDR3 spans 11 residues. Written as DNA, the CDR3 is TGTGCCAGCAGCCGAGTGGACGAGCAGTACTTC. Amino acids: CASSRVDEQYF.

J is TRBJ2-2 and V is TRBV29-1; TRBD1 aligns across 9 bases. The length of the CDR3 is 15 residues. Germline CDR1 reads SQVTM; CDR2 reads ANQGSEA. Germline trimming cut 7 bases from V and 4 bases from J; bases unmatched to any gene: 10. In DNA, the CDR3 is TGCAGCGCGCTTGGGGGACAGGGTCCCACCGGGGAGCTGTTTTTT. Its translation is CSALGGQGPTGELFF.

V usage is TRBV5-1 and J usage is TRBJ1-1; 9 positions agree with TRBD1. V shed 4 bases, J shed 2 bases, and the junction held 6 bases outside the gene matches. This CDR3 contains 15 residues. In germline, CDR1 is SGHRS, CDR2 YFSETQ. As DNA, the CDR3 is TGCGCCAGCAGCAGCTGGACAGGGGTTAACACTGAAGCTTTCTTT. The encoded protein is CASSSWTGVNTEAFF. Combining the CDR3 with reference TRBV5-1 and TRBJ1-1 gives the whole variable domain KAGVTQTPRYLIKTRGQQVTLSCSPISGHRSVSWYQQTPGQGLQFLFEYFSETQRNKGNFPGRFSGRQFSNSRSEMNVSTLELGDSALYLCASSSWTGVNTEAFFGQGTRLTVV.

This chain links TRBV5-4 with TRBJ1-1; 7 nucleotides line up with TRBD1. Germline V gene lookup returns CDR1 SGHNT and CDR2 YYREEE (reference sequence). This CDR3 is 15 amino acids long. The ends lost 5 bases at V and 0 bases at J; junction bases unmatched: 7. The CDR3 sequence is CASSRDRFMNTEAFF. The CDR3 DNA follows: TGTGCCAGCAGTCGGGACAGATTCATGAACACTGAAGCTTTCTTT. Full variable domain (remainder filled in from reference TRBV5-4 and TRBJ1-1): ETGVTQSPTHLIKTRGQQVTLRCSSQSGHNTVSWYQQALGQGPQFIFQYYREEENGRGNFPPRFSGLQFPNYSSELNVNALELDDSALYLCASSRDRFMNTEAFFGQGTRLTVV.

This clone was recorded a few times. The CDR3 DNA follows: TGTGCCAGCAGTTTACTCGGGACACCCTCCTACGAGCAGTACTTC. This codes for CASSLLGTPSYEQYF. This chain uses TRBV27 with TRBJ2-7; D might be TRBD1 (6 bases). The CDR3 loop spans 15 amino acids. Germline lookup yields CDR1 MNHEY and CDR2 SMNVEV (reference sequence). V was trimmed by 2 bases and J by 0 bases, leaving 11 bases between them.

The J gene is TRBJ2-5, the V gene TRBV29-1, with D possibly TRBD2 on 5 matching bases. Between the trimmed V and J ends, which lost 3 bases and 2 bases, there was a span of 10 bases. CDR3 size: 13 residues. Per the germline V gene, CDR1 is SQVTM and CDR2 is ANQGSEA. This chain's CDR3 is CSVDGRRQETQYF. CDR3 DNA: TGCAGCGTTGATGGCCGGAGGCAAGAGACCCAGTACTTC.

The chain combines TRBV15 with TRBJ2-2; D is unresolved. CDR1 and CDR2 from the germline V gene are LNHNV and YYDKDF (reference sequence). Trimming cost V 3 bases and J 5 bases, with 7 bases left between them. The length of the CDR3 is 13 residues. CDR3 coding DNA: TGTGCCACCAGCAGTGCCGGGACCGGGGAGCTGTTTTTT. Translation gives CATSSAGTGELFF.

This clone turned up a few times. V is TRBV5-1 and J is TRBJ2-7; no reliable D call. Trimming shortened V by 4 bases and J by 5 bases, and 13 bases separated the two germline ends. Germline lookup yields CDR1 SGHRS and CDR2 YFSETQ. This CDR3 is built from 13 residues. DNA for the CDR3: TGCGCCAGCAGCCCTGCGGAAGTCCACGAGCAGTACTTC. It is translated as CASSPAEVHEQYF.

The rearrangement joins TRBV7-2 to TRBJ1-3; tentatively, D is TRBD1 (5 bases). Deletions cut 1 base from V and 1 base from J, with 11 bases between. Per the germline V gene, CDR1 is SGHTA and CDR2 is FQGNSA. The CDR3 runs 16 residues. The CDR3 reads CASSLEPAGSGNTIYF. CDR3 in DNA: TGTGCCAGCAGCTTAGAACCTGCAGGGTCTGGAAACACCATATATTTT.

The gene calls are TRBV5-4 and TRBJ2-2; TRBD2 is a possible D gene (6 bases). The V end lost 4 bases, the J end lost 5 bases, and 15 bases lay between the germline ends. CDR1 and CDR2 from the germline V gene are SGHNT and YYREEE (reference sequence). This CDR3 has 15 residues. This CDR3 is CASSATQGGTGELFF. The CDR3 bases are TGTGCCAGCAGCGCTACGCAGGGAGGAACCGGGGAGCTGTTTTTT.

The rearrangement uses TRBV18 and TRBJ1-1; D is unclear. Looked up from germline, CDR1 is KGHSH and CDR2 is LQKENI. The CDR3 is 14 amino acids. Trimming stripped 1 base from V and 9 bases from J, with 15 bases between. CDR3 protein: CASSPQNIYSKAFF. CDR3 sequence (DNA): TGTGCCAGCTCACCACAAAACATCTACAGTAAAGCTTTCTTT.

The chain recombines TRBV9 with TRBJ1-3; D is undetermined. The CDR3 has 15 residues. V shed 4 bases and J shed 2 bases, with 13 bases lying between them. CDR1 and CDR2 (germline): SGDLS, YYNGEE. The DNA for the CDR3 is TGTGCCAGCAGCCCCCACGGCGGGGCTGGAAACACCATATATTTT. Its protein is CASSPHGGAGNTIYF.

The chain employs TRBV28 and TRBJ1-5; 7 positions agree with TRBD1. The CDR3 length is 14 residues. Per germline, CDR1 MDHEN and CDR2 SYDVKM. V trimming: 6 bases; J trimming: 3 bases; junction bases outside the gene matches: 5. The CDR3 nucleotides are TGTGCCAGCAGACTTGACAGGGACAATCAGCCCCAGCATTTT. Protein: CASRLDRDNQPQHF. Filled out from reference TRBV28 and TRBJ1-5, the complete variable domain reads DVKVTQSSRYLVKRTGEKVFLECVQDMDHENMFWYRQDPGLGLRLIYFSYDVKMKEKGDIPEGYSVSREKKERFSLILESASTNQTSMYLCASRLDRDNQPQHFGDGTRLSIL.

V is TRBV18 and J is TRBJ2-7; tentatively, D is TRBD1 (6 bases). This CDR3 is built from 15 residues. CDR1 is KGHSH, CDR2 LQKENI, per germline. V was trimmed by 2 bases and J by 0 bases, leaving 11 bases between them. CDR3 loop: CASSPTTGYSYEQYF. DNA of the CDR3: TGTGCCAGCTCACCAACGACAGGATACTCCTACGAGCAGTACTTC.

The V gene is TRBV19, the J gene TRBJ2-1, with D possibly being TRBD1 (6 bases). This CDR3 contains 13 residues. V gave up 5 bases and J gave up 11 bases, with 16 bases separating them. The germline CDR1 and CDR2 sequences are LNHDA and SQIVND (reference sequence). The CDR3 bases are TGTGCCAGTAGTCCTGGGACACCCATTAAGCAGTTCTTC. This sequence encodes CASSPGTPIKQFF.

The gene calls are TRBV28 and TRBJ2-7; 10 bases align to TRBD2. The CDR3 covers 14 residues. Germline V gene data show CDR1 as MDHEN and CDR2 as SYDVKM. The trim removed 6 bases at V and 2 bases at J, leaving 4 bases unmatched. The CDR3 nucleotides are TGTGCCAGCAGCCAAACTAGCGGGGCCTACGAGCAGTACTTC. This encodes CASSQTSGAYEQYF.

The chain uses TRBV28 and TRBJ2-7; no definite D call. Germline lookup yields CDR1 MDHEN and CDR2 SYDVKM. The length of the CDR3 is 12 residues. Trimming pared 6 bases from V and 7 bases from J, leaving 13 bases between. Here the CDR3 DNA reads TGTGCCAGCAGCTTTGGGTTCGGGGAGCAGTACTTC. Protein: CASSFGFGEQYF.

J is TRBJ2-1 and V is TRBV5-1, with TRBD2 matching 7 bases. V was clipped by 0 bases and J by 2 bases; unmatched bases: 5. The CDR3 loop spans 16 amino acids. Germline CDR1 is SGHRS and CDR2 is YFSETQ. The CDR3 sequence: CASSLGGAGAYNEQFF. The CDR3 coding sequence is TGCGCCAGCAGCTTGGGAGGTGCGGGGGCCTACAATGAGCAGTTCTTC.